A single sample gave rise to the 2 T cell receptor beta chains below, sequenced in a study of T cells expressing NK-cell markers. With the 5' RACE reads reprocessed, TCRdb shows one record per CDR3 protein and no DNA. The table gives roughly 420,000 distinct CDR3 sequences; the top ten clones make up approximately 6.8% of it. Material for sequencing was blood T cells: a sorted CD56 or NKG2C T cell subset, CD4+ or CD8+ T cells, or bulk PBMC T cells (not recorded which). These TCRs come from a woman aged 18 to 75 in good health.

The chain has TRBV20-1 and TRBJ2-7; TCRdb's D call of TRBD2 is untestable without DNA. This CDR3 has 14 residues. Germline assignment: CDR1 DFQATT and CDR2 SNEGSKA (reference sequence). CDR3 sequence reads: CSAGAPSGRAEQYF.

The chain is built from TRBV6-4 and TRBJ2-2; TCRdb returns TRBD1, unconfirmable since there is no DNA. From germline, CDR1 is MRHNA and CDR2 SNTAGT. The CDR3 consists of 16 residues. This CDR3 reads CASSAQGEANTGELFF.